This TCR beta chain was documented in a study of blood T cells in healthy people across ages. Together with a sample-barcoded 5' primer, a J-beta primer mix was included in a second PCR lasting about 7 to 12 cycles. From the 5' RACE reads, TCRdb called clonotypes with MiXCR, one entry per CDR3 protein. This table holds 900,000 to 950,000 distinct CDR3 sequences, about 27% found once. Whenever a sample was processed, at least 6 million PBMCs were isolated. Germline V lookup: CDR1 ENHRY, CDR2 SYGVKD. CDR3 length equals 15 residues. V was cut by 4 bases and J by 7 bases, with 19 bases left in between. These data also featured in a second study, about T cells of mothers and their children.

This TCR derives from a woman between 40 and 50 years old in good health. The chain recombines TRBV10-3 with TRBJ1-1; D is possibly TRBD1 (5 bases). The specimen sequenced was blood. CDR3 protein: CAISGVGWERGEAFF. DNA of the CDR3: TGTGCCATCAGTGGTGTCGGATGGGAAAGGGGTGAAGCTTTCTTT.